This TCR beta chain appears in the sequencing data of a study of CD8+ T cells in alopecia areata (dated by TCRdb to 2016 to 2019). General notes on the study: Treated patients were enrolled in an open-label pilot trial of oral tofacitinib, 5 to 10 mg twice daily, for moderate-to-severe alopecia areata. Tofacitinib was administered for 6 to 18 months, and 6 months of follow-up off drug were then conducted to assess delayed response and recurrence. For the treated patients, the SALT score, which quantifies what percentage of scalp surface area is affected, served as the measure of disease severity. The study used high-throughput TCRbeta sequencing to examine T cell clonal expansion in alopecia areata, in both the C3H/HeJ mouse model and human patients. Scalp tissue and sorted CD4+ and CD8+ peripheral blood T cells from patchy and totalis/universalis alopecia areata patients and from healthy controls were covered by human TCRbeta sequencing. Biopsies were taken from tofacitinib-treated patients at baseline and at 4 and 24 weeks of treatment, and a later scalp biopsy was taken in several of the tofacitinib-treated patients. Scalp clonality was compared across normal scalp (n=4), patchy alopecia areata scalp (n=8), and alopecia totalis/universalis scalp (n=8). The RNA source kit depended on sample type: the PAXgene miRNA kit for fixed scalp, the miRNeasy kit for PBMCs, and the RNeasy kit for mouse skin. TCRbeta CDR3 regions were amplified by immunoSEQ multiplex PCR with 35 Vbeta forward and 13 Jbeta reverse primers.

The CDR3 holds 15 amino acids from the cysteine to the phenylalanine. Only the CDR3 DNA is retained, 45 bases long and in frame from the first base. Deletion took 2 bases off V and 3 bases off J, with a span of 15 bases between the germline ends. For CDR1 and CDR2, the germline V gene lists SGHRS and YFSETQ. Library preparation employed the immunoSEQ multiplex PCR assay. For TCR sequencing, RNA was extracted from every sample and reverse transcribed into cDNA to serve as template. SuperScript III was used for first-strand cDNA synthesis, primed with a 2:1 mix of oligo-dT and random hexamers. A synthetic immune receptor repertoire was used to assess amplification bias, and residual bias was removed computationally. Processing in the source paper ran as follows. Raw reads were preprocessed to remove errors, and CDR3 was defined according to IMGT conventions as the region from the conserved cysteine to phenylalanine. Clonality was computed by normalizing Shannon entropy by log2 of the number of productive unique TCRs and subtracting the result from 1. Scalp TCRbeta sequences were cross-referenced with sorted blood CD4 and CD8 repertoires so that the CD4 or CD8 identity of scalp clones could be inferred. Not all clones reach the TCRdb copy of this immuneACCESS table, which keeps in-frame sequences only. Checked studies attribute under half of the gap to unresolved V genes and leave the rest unexplained. D and trimming were read from the DNA, whereas the V and J calls and clone size are those reported in that table. Here the sample has 200,000 or so clones; 35% to 45% occur a single time. Together, the top ten hold almost 0.5% of the sample.

The sample's treatment or condition label, decoded: oral pan-JAK inhibitor, 5-10 mg twice daily. Lesional scalp punch biopsies and peripheral blood were collected from alopecia areata patients. PBMCs were isolated by density centrifugation and stained for CD3, CD4 and CD8, and CD4+ and CD8+ T cells were sorted on a FACSAria. The paper as a whole reports these results and caveats: The treated cohort was small, with a single nonresponder, so links between baseline CD8+ expansion and response need larger studies. Shared TCR sequences between patients were less evident than in mice, which may be partly attributable to HLA diversity in the patient population. During tofacitinib treatment, many expanded lesional clones stuck around in both scalp and blood, and this persistence may partly explain why relapse happens after treatment is stopped. Resident alphabeta T cells in normal human skin are also sequenced, complicating scalp TCR repertoire analysis, unlike mouse skin dominated by gammadelta T cells. Lesional scalp, especially in alopecia totalis/universalis, showed higher clonality and more expanded CD8+ clones than normal scalp, suggesting antigenic drive. With tofacitinib, both scalp clonality and the number of expanded CD8+ clones among the top 100 scalp clones went down significantly.

A note on this clone: Its antigen remains unidentified. Base qualities are not at hand, and no much larger clone is one base apart.

The source of this sequence is a human donor with alopecia areata. The sequences come from CD4+ T cells sorted from blood, collected between weeks 30 and 35, from a patient treated with tofacitinib. The chain is assembled from TRBV5-1 and TRBJ2-7; the D segment could be TRBD2, given 5 matching bases. The DNA is as follows: TGCGCCAGCAGCTTCTTGAACGGGAATAGCTACGAGCAGTACTTC. Translated, this gives CASSFLNGNSYEQYF. With the portions outside the CDR3 filled from the reference TRBV5-1 and TRBJ2-7 genes, the complete variable region becomes KAGVTQTPRYLIKTRGQQVTLSCSPISGHRSVSWYQQTPGQGLQFLFEYFSETQRNKGNFPGRFSGRQFSNSRSEMNVSTLELGDSALYLCASSFLNGNSYEQYFGPGTRLTVT.